These 10 T cell receptor beta chains share one sample of origin, sequenced in a study of blood T cell repertoires in COVID-19. Clones were sequenced by immunoSEQ multiplex PCR, and TCRdb holds only the in-frame ones, with some missing. The sample yields about 410,000 clones, roughly 85% seen once. The specimen was peripheral blood. These receptors originate from a woman aged 25 to 45 with active or convalescent COVID-19.

This rearrangement joins TRBV4-1 to TRBJ1-1, with D possibly TRBD1 on 5 matching bases. The CDR3 extends over 14 amino acids. In germline, CDR1 is MGHRA, CDR2 YSYEKL. Trimming left V 3 bases short and J 5 bases short, with 13 bases between. The CDR3: CASSQSQVVTEAFF. CDR3 DNA: TGCGCCAGCAGCCAGTCACAGGTCGTAACTGAAGCTTTCTTT.

The J gene is TRBJ2-7, the V gene TRBV27; a weak D match, TRBD1 (6 bases). CDR1 is MNHEY, CDR2 SMNVEV, per germline (reference sequence). This CDR3 spans 15 amino acids. Trimming pared 2 bases from V and 0 bases from J, leaving 11 bases between. The CDR3 is CASSLSQGSSYEQYF. The CDR3 DNA is TGTGCCAGCAGTTTAAGCCAGGGGAGCTCCTACGAGCAGTACTTC.

V usage is TRBV3-1 (or the pseudogene TRBV3-2) and J usage is TRBJ2-5, with D perhaps matching TRBD2 (5 bases). Germline V gene sequence: CDR1 LGHDT, CDR2 YNNKEL (reference sequence). The V end lost 6 bases, the J end lost 0 bases, and 11 bases lay between the germline ends. The CDR3 length is 14 residues. CDR3 sequence reads: CASSPTGYQETQYF. In nucleotides, the CDR3 is TGTGCCAGCAGTCCAACGGGGTACCAAGAGACCCAGTACTTC.

The rearrangement links TRBV5-1 to TRBJ2-7; a weak D match, TRBD2 (6 bases). CDR1 is SGHRS and CDR2 is YFSETQ in the germline V gene. V gave up 4 bases and J gave up 4 bases, with 9 bases separating them. The CDR3 is 12 residues long. The CDR3 region has the DNA TGCGCCAGCAGCCCTCGGGGGTACGAGCAGTACTTC. Residues: CASSPRGYEQYF.

This clone was seen only once. V usage is TRBV5-1 and J usage is TRBJ2-7; 7 nucleotides align to TRBD2. Germline trimming cut 4 bases from V and 7 bases from J; bases unmatched to any gene: 8. This CDR3 is built from 13 residues. Germline V gene sequence: CDR1 SGHRS, CDR2 YFSETQ. CDR3 residues: CASSRDYGREQYF. The CDR3 bases are TGCGCCAGCAGCCGGGACTACGGGAGAGAGCAGTACTTC.

The chain links TRBV2 to TRBJ2-7, with no clear D. Between the trimmed V and J ends, which lost 6 bases and 1 base, there was a span of 4 bases. CDR3 size: 11 residues. Germline lookup yields CDR1 SNHLY and CDR2 FYNNEI. The CDR3 here is CASSGSYEQYF. Written as DNA, the CDR3 is TGTGCCAGCAGCGGGTCCTACGAGCAGTACTTC.

The chain employs TRBV6-1 and TRBJ1-1; 7 nucleotides align to TRBD1. The germline CDR1 and CDR2 sequences are MNHNS and SASEGT. The V and J ends lost 3 bases and 8 bases, in that order; junction bases with no gene match: 15. The CDR3 has 16 residues. As DNA, the CDR3 is TGTGCCAGCAGTGACCCCCTCCGACAGGGTAGTCCGGAAGCTTTCTTT. Translated, it gives CASSDPLRQGSPEAFF.

This sequence joins TRBV5-1 and TRBJ2-3; 9 bases match TRBD1. CDR3 length: 15 amino acids. Germline assignment: CDR1 SGHRS and CDR2 YFSETQ. Trimming at V came to 4 bases and at J to 4 bases, leaving 7 bases not matched to a gene. The DNA of the CDR3 is TGCGCCAGCAGCAACGGGACAGGGATCGCAGATACGCAGTATTTT. As protein: CASSNGTGIADTQYF.

The genes are TRBV9 and TRBJ2-1, with TRBD1 matching over 7 bases. The CDR3 totals 17 residues. V lost 4 bases and J lost 6; bases outside the gene matches: 16. CDR1 is SGDLS, CDR2 YYNGEE, per germline. The CDR3 loop reads CASSKTGLWTMGNEQFF. As DNA, the CDR3 is TGTGCCAGCAGCAAGACAGGGCTGTGGACAATGGGCAATGAGCAGTTCTTC.

This chain uses TRBV6-5 with TRBJ2-7; 9 bases are shared with TRBD1. V trimming: 5 bases; J trimming: 5 bases; junction bases outside the gene matches: 10. Germline lookup yields CDR1 MNHEY and CDR2 SVGAGI. The CDR3 loop spans 15 amino acids. The CDR3 DNA reads as TGTGCCAGCAGTCCCGCCGGGACAGGGTCCGACGAGCAGTACTTC. Protein product: CASSPAGTGSDEQYF.